The 20 T cell receptor beta chains reported below all come from one sample, sequenced in a study of cytomegalovirus exposure and HLA in healthy donors (dated by TCRdb to the late 2010s). The library came from the immunoSEQ multiplex PCR assay. For the multiplex PCR, a mixture combining 60 forward primers for TCR Vbeta segments and 13 reverse primers for TCR Jbeta segments was used. The table comes from immuneACCESS by way of TCRdb, which keeps in-frame sequences with V and J called. Part of the clones is missing from these tables; in studies checked, under half for an unresolved V gene and the rest for unknown reasons. The sample table lists some 130,000 clones, 70% to 85% of them with a count of one. The top ten clones comprise approximately 4.2% of the sample. Sample: PBMCs. These receptors originate from a male donor in good health and CMV-seropositive.

This clone was recorded only once. V usage is TRBV27 and J usage is TRBJ2-7, with 12 bases aligning to TRBD2. The germline V gene encodes CDR1 MNHEY and CDR2 SMNVEV (reference sequence). Germline trimming cut 9 bases from V and 5 bases from J; bases unmatched to any gene: 20. The CDR3 extends over 18 amino acids. The CDR3 nucleotides are TGTGCCAGACCGAGACAGAGACCGACTAGCGGGAGTCCGCACGAGCAGTACTTC. It yields the protein CARPRQRPTSGSPHEQYF.

The J gene is TRBJ1-1, the V gene TRBV9, with D unresolved. CDR1 and CDR2 (germline): SGDLS, YYNGEE. V was clipped by 0 bases and J by 9 bases, with 12 bases between them. CDR3 length: 13 amino acids. The CDR3: CASSVAPGTQAFF. In DNA form, the CDR3 reads TGTGCCAGCAGCGTAGCTCCGGGTACTCAAGCTTTCTTT. The full variable domain, its missing parts supplied by reference TRBV9 and TRBJ1-1, is DSGVTQTPKHLITATGQRVTLRCSPRSGDLSVYWYQQSLDQGLQFLIQYYNGEERAKGNILERFSAQQFPDLHSELNLSSLELGDSALYFCASSVAPGTQAFFGQGTRLTVV.

This clone was detected a few times. V usage is TRBV27 and J usage is TRBJ2-1, with D unresolved. Trimming removed 4 bases from V and 0 bases from J, with 16 bases in between. Per germline, CDR1 MNHEY and CDR2 SMNVEV (reference sequence). This CDR3 has 17 amino acids. CDR3 nucleotides: TGTGCCAGCAGTTCGTATTGGCGGTCGGACTCCTACAATGAGCAGTTCTTC. It specifies CASSSYWRSDSYNEQFF.

This clone was observed a handful of times. This chain uses TRBV12-5 with TRBJ1-2, with 9 bases matching TRBD1. CDR1 is LGHNT, CDR2 FRNRAP, per germline. This CDR3 spans 12 amino acids. V trimming: 8 bases; J trimming: 11 bases; junction bases outside the gene matches: 9. The CDR3 reads CASSTGQGKYTF. The CDR3 coding sequence is TGTGCTAGTTCTACCGGACAGGGGAAATACACCTTC.

The rearrangement joins TRBV6-6 to TRBJ2-7, with 7 bases lining up with TRBD2. The CDR3 length is 15 residues. V lost 3 bases to trimming and J lost 1 base; unmatched junction nucleotides: 6. CDR1 and CDR2 from the germline V gene are MNHNY and SVGAGI (reference sequence). The CDR3 here is CASSYFSGPSYEQYF. CDR3 sequence (DNA): TGTGCCAGCAGTTATTTTAGCGGGCCTTCCTACGAGCAGTACTTC.

This clone has only one observation. The chain uses TRBV6-5 and TRBJ1-5, with no clear D. Germline loops: CDR1 MNHEY, CDR2 SVGAGI. Trimming pared 6 bases from V and 3 bases from J, leaving 3 bases between. CDR3 length equals 11 residues. The CDR3 here is CASRHNQPQHF. In nucleotides, the CDR3 is TGTGCCAGCAGACACAATCAGCCCCAGCATTTT.

In DNA, the CDR3 is TGTGCCAGCAGTTTACTCAGGGACAGCGGCTACACCTTC. As protein: CASSLLRDSGYTF. V is TRBV28 and J is TRBJ1-2; 7 nucleotides agree with TRBD1. The length of the CDR3 is 13 residues. The V gene's germline CDR1 is MDHEN and CDR2 SYDVKM. V lost 2 bases and J lost 8; bases outside the gene matches: 5.

The rearrangement links TRBV6-5 to TRBJ1-4, with a possible D match to TRBD1 (5 bases). The CDR3 contains 14 residues. CDR1 is MNHEY, CDR2 SVGAGI, per germline. The V and J ends lost 0 bases and 7 bases respectively, with 9 bases between them. The chain's CDR3 is CASSYSMDTEKLFF. The CDR3 coding sequence is TGTGCCAGCAGTTACTCGATGGACACTGAAAAACTGTTTTTT.

The chain couples TRBV6-1 to TRBJ2-1; TRBD1 matches 8 bases. V shed 6 bases, J shed 8 bases, and the junction held 3 bases outside the gene matches. Germline V gene lookup returns CDR1 MNHNS and CDR2 SASEGT. This CDR3 contains 12 residues. CDR3: CASSSGGDEQFF. The CDR3 DNA reads TGTGCCAGCAGCTCAGGGGGCGATGAGCAGTTCTTC.

The chain is built from TRBV29-1 and TRBJ2-1, with 7 bases matching TRBD2. Losses at the gene ends were 6 bases for V and 10 bases for J; bases not matched to a gene: 6. The CDR3 loop spans 11 amino acids. The germline V gene encodes CDR1 SQVTM and CDR2 ANQGSEA. The CDR3: CSVVAGKEQFF. CDR3 bases: TGCAGCGTGGTAGCGGGTAAAGAGCAGTTCTTC.

The genes are TRBV5-8 and TRBJ2-7; maybe TRBD2 (5 bases). V dropped 0 bases and J dropped 0 bases, with 13 bases sitting between them. Looked up from germline, CDR1 is SGHTS and CDR2 is YDEGEE. The CDR3 has 16 amino acids. The CDR3: CASSLVKGVFSYEQYF. In nucleotides, the CDR3 is TGTGCCAGCAGCTTGGTCAAGGGAGTTTTCTCCTACGAGCAGTACTTC.

The CDR3 sequence: CASSFRDRAYEQYF. CDR3 sequence (DNA): TGTGCCAGCAGCTTTCGGGACAGGGCCTACGAGCAGTACTTC. The chain is built from TRBV7-6 and TRBJ2-7, with 9 bases matching TRBD1. After removal of 3 bases from V and 2 bases from J, the junction contained 2 bases not matched to a gene. The CDR3 runs 14 residues. In germline, CDR1 is SGHVS, CDR2 FNYEAQ.

The V gene is TRBV6-5, the J gene TRBJ2-2, with TRBD2 matching 8 bases. V dropped 5 bases and J dropped 2; count of bases not matched to a gene: 4. The V gene's germline CDR1 is MNHEY and CDR2 SVGAGI. There are 15 residues in the CDR3. CDR3 sequence (DNA): TGTGCCAGCAGTCGCGGGGGGACTAACACCGGGGAGCTGTTTTTT. Amino acid sequence: CASSRGGTNTGELFF.

This clone was counted once. The chain carries TRBV28 and TRBJ1-2; no firm D call. The CDR3 runs 13 residues. Trimming pared 2 bases from V and 7 bases from J, leaving 11 bases between. Looked up from germline, CDR1 is MDHEN and CDR2 is SYDVKM. This CDR3 reads CASSLMDLGGYTF. CDR3 coding DNA: TGTGCCAGCAGTTTAATGGACTTGGGTGGCTACACCTTC.

The chain couples TRBV6-6 to TRBJ1-5; no firm D call. V lost 5 bases to trimming and J lost 3 bases, with 8 bases between them. Germline assignment: CDR1 MNHNY and CDR2 SVGAGI (reference sequence). This CDR3 has 13 residues. The CDR3 nucleotides read TGTGCCAGCAGTGGGCAGGTCAATCAGCCCCAGCATTTT. This gives the protein CASSGQVNQPQHF.

The chain employs TRBV28 and TRBJ1-1; D remains unclear. V gave up 6 bases and J gave up 1 base, with 12 bases separating them. Germline V CDR1 and CDR2: MDHEN, SYDVKM. The CDR3 loop spans 14 amino acids. The CDR3 DNA reads TGTGCCAGCAGGCCCGGGAGGAGGAACACTGAAGCTTTCTTT. It translates to CASRPGRRNTEAFF.

CDR3: CASSLFGQGNEQYF. The CDR3, as DNA: TGTGCCAGCAGCTTATTCGGACAGGGCAACGAGCAGTACTTC. The V gene is TRBV11-3, the J gene TRBJ2-7; 8 nucleotides align to TRBD1. This CDR3 region has 14 residues. V was pared by 2 bases and J by 5 bases, with 5 bases of the junction left unmatched. The V gene's germline CDR1 is SGHNT and CDR2 YENEEA. Full variable domain (missing parts from reference TRBV11-3 and TRBJ2-7): EAGVVQSPRYKIIEKKQPVAFWCNPISGHNTLYWYLQNLGQGPELLIRYENEEAVDDSQLPKDRFSAERLKGVDSTLKIQPAELGDSAVYLCASSLFGQGNEQYFGPGTRLTVT.

CDR3 sequence: CASKGLAGVSYNEQFF. The CDR3 region has the DNA TGTGCCAGTAAGGGACTAGCGGGAGTCTCCTACAATGAGCAGTTCTTC. The chain joins TRBV2 to TRBJ2-1; TRBD2 aligns across 14 bases. V shed 9 bases, J shed 0 bases, and the junction held 4 bases outside the gene matches. Germline V gene lookup returns CDR1 SNHLY and CDR2 FYNNEI. This CDR3 region has 16 residues.

V and J are TRBV14 and TRBJ2-3, with 14 positions matching TRBD2. The CDR3 is 18 residues long. The germline V gene has CDR1 SGHDN and CDR2 FVKESK. V gave up 4 bases and J gave up 5 bases; unmatched junction bases: 11. CDR3 bases: TGTGCCAGCAGCCCCTTACCGGGACTAGCGGGAGCTGGAGATACGCAGTATTTT. This encodes CASSPLPGLAGAGDTQYF.

The chain uses TRBV6-5 and TRBJ2-7, with a weak D call TRBD1 (5 bases). The CDR3 covers 14 residues. CDR1 MNHEY and CDR2 SVGAGI come from the germline V gene. Between the trimmed V and J ends, which lost 2 bases and 6 bases, there was a span of 14 bases. The CDR3: CASSYDSSVGEQYF. The CDR3 DNA reads TGTGCCAGCAGTTACGACAGCAGCGTCGGCGAGCAGTACTTC.